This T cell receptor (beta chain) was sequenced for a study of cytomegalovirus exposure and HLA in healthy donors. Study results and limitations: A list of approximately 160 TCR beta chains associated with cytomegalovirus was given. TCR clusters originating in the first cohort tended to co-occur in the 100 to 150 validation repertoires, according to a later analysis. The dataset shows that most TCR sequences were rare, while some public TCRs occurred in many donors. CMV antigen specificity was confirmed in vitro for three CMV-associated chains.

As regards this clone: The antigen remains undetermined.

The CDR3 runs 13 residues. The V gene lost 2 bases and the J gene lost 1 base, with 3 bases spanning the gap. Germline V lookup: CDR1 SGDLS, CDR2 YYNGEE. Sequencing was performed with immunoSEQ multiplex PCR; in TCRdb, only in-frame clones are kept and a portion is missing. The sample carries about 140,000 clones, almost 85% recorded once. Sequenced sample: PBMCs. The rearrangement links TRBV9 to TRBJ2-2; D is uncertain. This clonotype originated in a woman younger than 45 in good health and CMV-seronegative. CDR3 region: CASSVQNTGELFF. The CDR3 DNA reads TGTGCCAGCAGCGTCCAGAACACCGGGGAGCTGTTTTTT.